A single sample is the source of the 9 T cell receptor beta chains below, sequenced in a study of T-cell reconstitution after alpha-beta-depleted transplantation in children. For TCRbeta, the library was prepared with unique molecular identifiers. TCRdb itself ran the PCR reads through MiXCR, one entry per CDR3 protein. The table shows over 400,000 distinct CDR3 sequences, with about an eighth occurring only once. Specimen: PBMCs from the stem cell graft donor, collected from the stem cell graft. Receptors were obtained from a human donor who donated a stem cell graft to a child with combined immunodeficiency.

This clonotype was recorded many times. The rearrangement joins TRBV27 to TRBJ2-1; 13 bases are a match to TRBD2. The junction had 4 bases not matched to a gene; V was cut back by 2 bases and J by 0 bases. Germline V gene lookup returns CDR1 MNHEY and CDR2 SMNVEV (reference sequence). The CDR3 loop spans 18 amino acids. CDR3 residues: CASSLVGLAGNSYNEQFF. The CDR3 DNA sequence: TGTGCCAGCAGTTTAGTGGGACTAGCGGGAAACTCCTACAATGAGCAGTTCTTC.

CDR3 DNA sequence: TGTGCCAGCAGCTTAACATACGGCTACGAGCAGTACTTC. It is translated as CASSLTYGYEQYF. The rearrangement uses TRBV7-3 and TRBJ2-7, with no clear D. V shed 0 bases and J shed 3 bases, with 6 bases lying between them. This CDR3 has 13 residues. The germline CDR1 and CDR2 sequences are SGHTA and FQGTGA.

This clonotype was found a few times. The chain has TRBV15 and TRBJ1-5; unclear D gene. CDR1 and CDR2 from the germline V gene are LNHNV and YYDKDF (reference sequence). This CDR3 region has 12 residues. Deletions cut 0 bases from V and 8 bases from J, with 5 bases between. CDR3 coding DNA: TGTGCCACCAGCAGAGATTCGGAGCCCCAGCATTTT. Encoded protein: CATSRDSEPQHF.

This clonotype was recorded a few times. The chain combines TRBV12-3 or TRBV12-4 with TRBJ2-3; 9 positions agree with TRBD2. The V segment lost 6 bases and the J segment 8 bases; nucleotides outside the gene matches: 15. The length of the CDR3 is 16 residues. CDR3 DNA: TGTGCCAGCAGCTCTAGCGGGGAGGGACGCAGTGGTACGCAGTATTTT. Amino acid sequence: CASSSSGEGRSGTQYF.

The genes are TRBV4-3 and TRBJ1-3; D not certain. Trimming shortened V by 1 base and J by 0 bases, and 16 bases separated the two germline ends. This CDR3 comprises 18 residues. CDR1 and CDR2 from the germline V gene are LGHNA and YSLEER. In nucleotides, the CDR3 is TGCGCCAGCAGCCAAGTTCCAGCCGACTACTTCTCTGGAAACACCATATATTTT. Protein product: CASSQVPADYFSGNTIYF.

This clonotype was seen only a few times. The rearrangement links TRBV20-1 to TRBJ2-1; 9 positions agree with TRBD2. CDR1 and CDR2 (germline): DFQATT, SNEGSKA (reference sequence). This CDR3 region has 20 residues. Losses at the gene ends were 2 bases for V and 2 bases for J; bases not matched to a gene: 19. CDR3 coding DNA: TGCAGTGCTAGACCACGGGTGACTAGCGGAGGAAGAACAGCCTACAATGAGCAGTTCTTC. Its protein product is CSARPRVTSGGRTAYNEQFF.

This clonotype was detected ten times or more. The CDR3 loop is CASSQDTSGNTEAFF. The DNA for the CDR3 is TGCGCCAGCAGCCAAGACACATCAGGGAACACTGAAGCTTTCTTT. The chain combines TRBV4-3 with TRBJ1-1; D unresolved. The V end was cut by 0 bases, the J end by 1 base, with 9 bases between. The CDR3 extends over 15 amino acids. Germline-derived CDR1 and CDR2 are LGHNA and YSLEER.

This clonotype has just a few counts. The chain couples TRBV5-6 to TRBJ2-7; 10 positions match TRBD1. Germline assignment: CDR1 SGHDT and CDR2 YYEEEE. V trimming: 5 bases; J trimming: 5 bases; junction bases outside the gene matches: 10. There are 15 residues in the CDR3. CDR3 coding DNA: TGTGCCAGCAGTAACGGGGGGACAGGGGACCACGAGCAGTACTTC. It encodes CASSNGGTGDHEQYF.

This clonotype was recorded many times. The chain uses TRBV12-5 and TRBJ2-1, with D unclear. Trimming pared 2 bases from V and 7 bases from J, leaving 9 bases between. Germline CDR1 LGHNT, CDR2 FRNRAP. The CDR3 consists of 13 residues. The CDR3 loop reads CASGLTLSNEQFF. CDR3 bases: TGTGCTAGTGGTTTGACCCTCTCGAATGAGCAGTTCTTC.